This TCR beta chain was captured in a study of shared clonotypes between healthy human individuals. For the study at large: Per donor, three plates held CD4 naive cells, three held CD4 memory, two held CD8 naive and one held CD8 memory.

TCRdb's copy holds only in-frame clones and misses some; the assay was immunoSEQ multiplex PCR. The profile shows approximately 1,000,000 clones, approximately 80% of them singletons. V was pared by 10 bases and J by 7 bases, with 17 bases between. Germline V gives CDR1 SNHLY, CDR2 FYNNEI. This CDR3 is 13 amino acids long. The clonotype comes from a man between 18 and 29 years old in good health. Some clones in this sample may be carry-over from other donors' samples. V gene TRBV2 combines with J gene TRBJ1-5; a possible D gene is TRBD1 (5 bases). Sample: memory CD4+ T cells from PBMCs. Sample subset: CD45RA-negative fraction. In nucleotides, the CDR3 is TGTGCCACCCATAAAGGGGTGGGACAGCCCCAGCATTTT. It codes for CATHKGVGQPQHF.